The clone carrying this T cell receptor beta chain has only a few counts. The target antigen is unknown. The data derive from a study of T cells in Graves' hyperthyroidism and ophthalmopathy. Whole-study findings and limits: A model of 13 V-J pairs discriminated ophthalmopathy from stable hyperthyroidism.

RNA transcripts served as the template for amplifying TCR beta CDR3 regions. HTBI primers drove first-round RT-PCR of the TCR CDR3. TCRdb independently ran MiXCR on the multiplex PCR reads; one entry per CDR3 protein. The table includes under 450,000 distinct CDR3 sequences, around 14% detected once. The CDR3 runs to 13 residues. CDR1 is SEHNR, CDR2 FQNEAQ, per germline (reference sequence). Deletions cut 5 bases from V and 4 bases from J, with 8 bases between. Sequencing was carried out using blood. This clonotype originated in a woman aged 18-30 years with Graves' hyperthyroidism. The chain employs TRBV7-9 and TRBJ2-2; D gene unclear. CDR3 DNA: TGTGCCAGCAGCCATAGCTCCACCGGGGAGCTGTTTTTT. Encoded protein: CASSHSSTGELFF.